These T cell receptor beta chains were read from a single sample in a study of T cell responses to AZD1222 COVID-19 vaccine. Produced via immunoSEQ multiplex PCR; TCRdb's table is partial and in-frame only. Altogether about 100,000 clones are present, approximately 91% being singletons, with the ten largest covering about 1.8%. The starting material was peripheral blood, obtained on day 0 of AZD1222 vaccination. The receptors stem from an adult in good health. CDR3s leave out the opening cysteine and the closing phenylalanine or tryptophan.

V: TRBV6-5
CDR3: ASRLRGDQPQH

V: TRBV6-5
CDR3: ASGLRDRPETQY

V: TRBV28
CDR3: ASSLLGGQPQH

V: TRBV3-1/TRBV3-2
CDR3: ASTQMRGAGKGTEAF

V: TRBV19
CDR3: ASSTSPNRVTQRNEQF

V: TRBV7-2
CDR3: ASSLGLGGTDTQY

V: TRBV28
CDR3: ASSFPRLGEKLF

V: TRBV28
CDR3: ASSRTEGGPNTGELF

V: TRBV2
CDR3: ASSNLLAGEVDEQF

V: TRBV2
CDR3: ASKGQGGNSPLH

V: TRBV7-2
CDR3: ASSPPRDREPGYT

V: TRBV5-1
CDR3: ASSSYRGEQY

V: TRBV10-2
CDR3: ASSEQPQETQY

V: TRBV19
CDR3: ASSGRTSGSSYNEQF

V: TRBV28
CDR3: ASSSGSGTGTDTQY

V: TRBV27
CDR3: ASSPRLNTEAF

V: TRBV18
CDR3: ASSPRGQDGYT

V: TRBV5-1
CDR3: ASSLTGVRNGSEAF

V: TRBV28
CDR3: ASSPNRGRGYGYT

V: TRBV28
CDR3: ASSLRQGLSSYNSPLH

V: TRBV28
CDR3: ASRAGGTYNEQF

V: TRBV7-3
CDR3: ASSLQGKVNTEAF

V: TRBV7-9
CDR3: ASSLTGDQPQH

V: TRBV15
CDR3: ATSPATYNNEQF

V: TRBV4-1
CDR3: ASSQTGRSNTEAF

V: TRBV30
CDR3: AWSASRTGGYNSPLH

V: TRBV30
CDR3: AWRLTPGNYGYT

V: TRBV27
CDR3: ASNTRGGAAEAF

V: TRBV28
CDR3: ATEAGRYNSPLH

V: TRBV5-1
CDR3: ASSLIGGYEQY

V: TRBV6-4
CDR3: ASSVGNTGELF

V: TRBV6-4
CDR3: ASSEIGAASSPLH

V: TRBV7-9
CDR3: ASSPDRVGNIQY

V: TRBV12-3/TRBV12-4
CDR3: ASSFTGGDTQY

V: TRBV11-3
CDR3: ASSLGWRAPYNEQF

V: TRBV7-3
CDR3: ASSPTSGSYNEQF

V: TRBV14
CDR3: ASSQLGEAEAF

V: TRBV6-1
CDR3: ASSETTGDQPQH

V: TRBV5-1
CDR3: ASSLQGGGSNEKLF

V: TRBV28
CDR3: ASRDTIQPQH

V: TRBV6-1
CDR3: ASSVQSGRANGELF